The 23 T cell receptor beta chains in this list originate from one sample, sequenced in a study of T-cell memory formation after mild COVID-19. TCRdb reanalysed the 5' RACE reads using MiXCR and keeps one entry per CDR3 protein. Among approximately 340,000 distinct CDR3 sequences listed, over 10% were seen once. Sequenced input: PBMCs or a T cell subset sorted from them (not recorded which). These receptors all stem from a man aged 18-30 years who had mild COVID-19 (a few samples of this study predate the infection). Cell type and time point are not known.

The rearrangement uses TRBV11-1 and TRBJ1-6, with D perhaps TRBD1 (6 bases). Trimming left V 6 bases short and J 8 bases short, with 14 bases between. The length of the CDR3 is 14 residues. Germline V gene sequence: CDR1 SGHAT, CDR2 FQDESV (reference sequence). CDR3 sequence (DNA): TGTGCCAGCAGTCTTGACAGGAGCGATTCACCCCTCCACTTT. This translates into CASSLDRSDSPLHF.

In this sample, this clonotype turned up a few times. This sequence joins TRBV18 and TRBJ1-1, with TRBD1 matching 9 bases. V lost 2 bases and J lost 4; bases outside the gene matches: 14. The germline V gene has CDR1 KGHSH and CDR2 LQKENI. This CDR3 comprises 18 residues. The CDR3 bases are TGTGCCAGCTCACCAACCACAGGGGGCCTTGGGGCGGCCACTGAAGCTTTCTTT. Its translation is CASSPTTGGLGAATEAFF.

This clonotype occurred a few times. This chain connects TRBV2 to TRBJ1-2; 7 bases are a match to TRBD1. The CDR3 runs 13 residues. With 6 bases clipped from V and 1 base from J, the junction kept 2 bases outside the gene matches. CDR1 and CDR2 from the germline V gene are SNHLY and FYNNEI. The CDR3 DNA sequence: TGTGCCAGCAGCGGACAGGTTAACTATGGCTACACCTTC. Protein product: CASSGQVNYGYTF.

This clonotype was counted between two and nine times. The chain joins TRBV28 to TRBJ2-3; the match to TRBD1 covers 8 bases. In germline, CDR1 is MDHEN, CDR2 SYDVKM. The V gene end was trimmed by 4 bases and the J gene end by 4 bases; junction bases not matched to a gene: 13. The CDR3 is made up of 17 amino acids. As DNA, the CDR3 is TGTGCCAGCAGTTCCCTAGCTGGCAGGGGGCGCCCAGATACGCAGTATTTT. Encoded protein: CASSSLAGRGRPDTQYF.

This clonotype was seen more than once but under ten times. The J gene is TRBJ2-1, the V gene TRBV5-1; TRBD2 matches 7 bases. This CDR3 region has 15 residues. Germline V lookup: CDR1 SGHRS, CDR2 YFSETQ. V gave up 4 bases and J gave up 5 bases; unmatched junction bases: 9. The CDR3 nucleotides read TGCGCCAGCAGCCCCCTGGGGGGGGGAGACAATGAGCAGTTCTTC. Protein sequence: CASSPLGGGDNEQFF.

A note on this clonotype: At one boundary the junction diverges from the germline segment, which might be a read error. The CDR3 region has the DNA TGTGCCAGCAGTAAACCAGACAGTCCCCAGAGTTTT. Its translation is CASSKPDSPQSF. The chain has TRBV6-6 and TRBJ1-6; D may be TRBD1 (5 bases). Germline V CDR1 and CDR2: MNHNY, SVGAGI (reference sequence). The CDR3 contains 12 residues.

This chain connects TRBV7-2 to TRBJ2-3, with D perhaps being TRBD1 or TRBD2 (5 bases each). V was cut by 4 bases and J by 6 bases, with 17 bases left in between. The CDR3 spans 15 residues. Germline V gives CDR1 SGHTA, CDR2 FQGNSA. The CDR3 coding sequence is TGTGCCAGCAGCTGGACAACGGGGATTGGCGATACGCAGTATTTT. Its protein is CASSWTTGIGDTQYF.

The chain couples TRBV15 to TRBJ1-5; D may be TRBD1 (5 bases). Germline CDR1 LNHNV, CDR2 YYDKDF (reference sequence). The CDR3 consists of 16 residues. Trimming took off 4 bases at V and 5 bases at J, with 18 bases between the two ends. CDR3 loop: CATSIAGGRGDQPQHF. The CDR3 DNA reads as TGTGCCACCAGCATAGCAGGAGGGAGAGGGGATCAGCCCCAGCATTTT.

This chain links TRBV20-1 with TRBJ1-1, with 8 bases identical to TRBD1. The CDR3 loop spans 14 amino acids. Germline CDR1 is DFQATT and CDR2 is SNEGSKA (reference sequence). After removal of 5 bases from V and 4 bases from J, the junction contained 9 bases not matched to a gene. CDR3 amino acids: CSADFPGGVTEAFF. The CDR3 nucleotides read TGCAGTGCTGACTTCCCAGGGGGCGTCACTGAAGCTTTCTTT.

This clonotype was picked up many times. In DNA form, the CDR3 reads TGCGCCAGCAGCCGACAGGGGTTAGCAGGGGTGGGCAATCAGCCCCAGCATTTT. Translating gives CASSRQGLAGVGNQPQHF. V and J are TRBV4-1 and TRBJ1-5; the match to TRBD1 covers 8 bases. CDR1 and CDR2 from the germline V gene are MGHRA and YSYEKL. This CDR3 is built from 18 residues. J gave up 2 bases and V 4 bases, and 13 bases lay outside the gene matches.

This clonotype was seen only a few times. V gene TRBV6-2 or TRBV6-3 combines with J gene TRBJ2-5; D might be TRBD1 (6 bases). Germline V gives CDR1 MNHEY, CDR2 SVGEGT. V lost 6 bases to trimming and J lost 4 bases, with 15 bases between them. The CDR3 runs to 14 residues. The CDR3 DNA sequence: TGTGCCAGCAGCCCACAGGGTTTTTCAGAGACCCAGTACTTC. This gives the protein CASSPQGFSETQYF.

This clonotype was seen many times. The chain carries TRBV11-2 and TRBJ2-3; D may be TRBD1 (7 bases). Germline assignment: CDR1 SGHAT and CDR2 FQNNGV. This CDR3 region has 14 residues. Trimming took 6 bases from V and 5 from J, leaving 15 bases between them. CDR3 amino acids: CASSLNQGGDTQYF. In DNA form, the CDR3 reads TGTGCCAGCAGTTTGAACCAGGGGGGAGATACGCAGTATTTT.

This chain uses TRBV5-1 with TRBJ2-1, with 7 bases identical to TRBD1. Germline-derived CDR1 and CDR2 are SGHRS and YFSETQ. This CDR3 has 17 amino acids. Germline trimming cut 4 bases from V and 4 bases from J; bases unmatched to any gene: 14. The CDR3 loop is CASSPDPSLTGYNEQFF. For the CDR3, the DNA is TGCGCCAGCAGCCCAGACCCCTCCTTGACAGGGTACAATGAGCAGTTCTTC.

This chain links TRBV7-2 with TRBJ1-3; tentative D call: TRBD1 (6 bases). The CDR3 runs 16 residues. The germline gives CDR1 SGHTA, CDR2 FQGNSA. Trimming stripped 3 bases from V and 3 bases from J, with 15 bases between. The CDR3 sequence is CASSLPLTGFGNTIYF. The CDR3 coding sequence is TGTGCCAGCAGCTTGCCCTTGACAGGTTTTGGAAACACCATATATTTT.

The chain links TRBV4-2 to TRBJ2-1, with unresolved D. The germline V and J ends were trimmed by 1 base and 5 bases, with 9 bases remaining between them. The CDR3 totals 14 residues. The germline gives CDR1 LGHNA, CDR2 YNFKEQ. CDR3 in amino acids: CASSQVGHHNEQFF. The DNA for the CDR3 is TGTGCCAGCAGCCAAGTCGGTCACCACAATGAGCAGTTCTTC.

The chain uses TRBV9 and TRBJ2-1, with D maybe TRBD2 (5 bases). V gave up 4 bases and J gave up 12 bases, with 17 bases separating them. CDR1 is SGDLS, CDR2 YYNGEE, per germline. CDR3 size: 13 residues. DNA of the CDR3: TGTGCCAGCAGCAAATCTAGCCCCGTCGTGCAGTTCTTC. Its translation is CASSKSSPVVQFF.

This chain joins TRBV27 and TRBJ2-3; maybe TRBD2 (6 bases). The CDR3 runs to 15 residues. Per the germline V gene, CDR1 is MNHEY and CDR2 is SMNVEV (reference sequence). Trimming stripped 5 bases from V and 1 base from J, with 13 bases between. The CDR3 spells CASSNRDSGTDTQYF. As DNA, the CDR3 is TGTGCCAGCAGTAACCGGGACTCAGGCACAGATACGCAGTATTTT.

This clonotype was recorded many times. V and J are TRBV7-3 and TRBJ2-2; 7 bases are a match to TRBD2. This CDR3 is 15 amino acids long. Unmatched junction bases numbered 9, after V lost 6 bases and J lost 5 bases. CDR1 SGHTA and CDR2 FQGTGA come from the germline V gene. The CDR3 bases are TGTGCCAGCAGTATGGGACTACCCGCGACCGGGGAGCTGTTTTTT. Its translation: CASSMGLPATGELFF.

As DNA, the CDR3 is TGTGCCAGCAGCTCCACGCCGGGACGGATGAAAGAGACCCAGTACTTC. It encodes CASSSTPGRMKETQYF. The chain links TRBV5-6 to TRBJ2-5; possibly TRBD1 or TRBD2 for D (5 bases each). Trimming took off 3 bases at V and 3 bases at J, with 18 bases between the two ends. This CDR3 contains 16 residues. Germline V gene data show CDR1 as SGHDT and CDR2 as YYEEEE.

This chain uses TRBV7-9 with TRBJ2-7, with a tentative D call TRBD1 (5 bases). Trimming took 1 base from V and 3 from J, leaving 13 bases between them. The CDR3 contains 15 residues. Germline CDR1 reads SEHNR; CDR2 reads FQNEAQ (reference sequence). The CDR3 spells CASSLGPRQNYEQYF. The CDR3 nucleotides are TGTGCCAGCAGCTTAGGACCGAGACAGAACTACGAGCAGTACTTC.

The chain joins TRBV18 to TRBJ2-1; a possible D gene is TRBD1 (6 bases). This CDR3 is built from 14 residues. Trimming cost V 6 bases and J 5 bases, with 14 bases left between them. Looked up from germline, CDR1 is KGHSH and CDR2 is LQKENI. The CDR3 spells CASSSTPGDNEQFF. DNA for the CDR3: TGTGCCAGCTCTTCCACCCCAGGGGACAATGAGCAGTTCTTC.

The chain is built from TRBV5-6 and TRBJ2-5, with TRBD1 matching over 11 bases. This CDR3 contains 15 residues. Trimming took 4 bases from V and 7 from J; bases not matched to a gene: 9. The germline V gene has CDR1 SGHDT and CDR2 YYEEEE. The CDR3 is CASSKRTGGARTQYF. The CDR3, as DNA: TGTGCCAGCAGCAAGCGGACAGGGGGCGCGCGGACCCAGTACTTC. Filled out from reference TRBV5-6 and TRBJ2-5, the complete variable domain reads DAGVTQSPTHLIKTRGQQVTLRCSPKSGHDTVSWYQQALGQGPQFIFQYYEEEERQRGNFPDRFSGHQFPNYSSELNVNALLLGDSALYLCASSKRTGGARTQYFGPGTRLLVL.

In this sample, this clonotype turned up a few times. V and J are TRBV12-3 or TRBV12-4 and TRBJ1-1; 8 bases are shared with TRBD1. CDR3 length: 13 amino acids. Unmatched junction bases numbered 4, after V lost 7 bases and J lost 3 bases. This chain's CDR3 is CASTKTGDTEAFF. DNA for the CDR3: TGTGCCAGCACCAAGACAGGGGACACTGAAGCTTTCTTT.